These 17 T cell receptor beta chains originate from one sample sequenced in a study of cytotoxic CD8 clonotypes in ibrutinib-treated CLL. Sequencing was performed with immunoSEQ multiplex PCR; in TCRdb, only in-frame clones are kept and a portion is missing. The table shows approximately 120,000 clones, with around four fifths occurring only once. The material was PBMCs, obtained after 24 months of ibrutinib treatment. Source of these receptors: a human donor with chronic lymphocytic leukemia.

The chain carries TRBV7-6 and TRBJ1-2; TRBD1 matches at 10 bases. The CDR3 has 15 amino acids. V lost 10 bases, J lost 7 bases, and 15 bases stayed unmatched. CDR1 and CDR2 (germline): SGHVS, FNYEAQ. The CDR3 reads CATHRGPGQGIGYTF. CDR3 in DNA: TGTGCCACTCATAGGGGACCGGGACAGGGGATTGGCTACACCTTC.

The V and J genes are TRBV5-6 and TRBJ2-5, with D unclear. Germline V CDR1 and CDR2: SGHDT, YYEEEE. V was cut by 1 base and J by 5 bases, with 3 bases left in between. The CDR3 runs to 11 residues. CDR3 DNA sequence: TGTGCCAGCAGCTTGTTCGAGACCCAGTACTTC. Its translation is CASSLFETQYF. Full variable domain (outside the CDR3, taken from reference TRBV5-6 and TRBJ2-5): DAGVTQSPTHLIKTRGQQVTLRCSPKSGHDTVSWYQQALGQGPQFIFQYYEEEERQRGNFPDRFSGHQFPNYSSELNVNALLLGDSALYLCASSLFETQYFGPGTRLLVL.

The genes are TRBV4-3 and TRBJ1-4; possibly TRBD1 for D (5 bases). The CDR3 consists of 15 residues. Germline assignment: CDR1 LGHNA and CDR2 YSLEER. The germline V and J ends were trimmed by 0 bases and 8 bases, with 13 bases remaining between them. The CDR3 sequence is CASSQDWGDGEKLFF. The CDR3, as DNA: TGCGCCAGCAGCCAAGATTGGGGGGATGGGGAAAAACTGTTTTTT.

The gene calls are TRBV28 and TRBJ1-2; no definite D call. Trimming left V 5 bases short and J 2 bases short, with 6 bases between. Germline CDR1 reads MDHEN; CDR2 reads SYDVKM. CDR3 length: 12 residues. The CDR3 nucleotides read TGTGCCAGCAGTCCCCGAAACTATGGCTACACCTTC. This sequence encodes CASSPRNYGYTF.

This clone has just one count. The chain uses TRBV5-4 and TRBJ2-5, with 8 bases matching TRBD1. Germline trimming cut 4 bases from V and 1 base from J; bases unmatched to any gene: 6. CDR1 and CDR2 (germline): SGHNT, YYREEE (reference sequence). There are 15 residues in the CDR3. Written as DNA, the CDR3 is TGTGCCAGCAGCCAACCCCAGGGGGCCCAAGAGACCCAGTACTTC. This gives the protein CASSQPQGAQETQYF. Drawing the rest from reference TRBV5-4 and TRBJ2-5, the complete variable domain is ETGVTQSPTHLIKTRGQQVTLRCSSQSGHNTVSWYQQALGQGPQFIFQYYREEENGRGNFPPRFSGLQFPNYSSELNVNALELDDSALYLCASSQPQGAQETQYFGPGTRLLVL.

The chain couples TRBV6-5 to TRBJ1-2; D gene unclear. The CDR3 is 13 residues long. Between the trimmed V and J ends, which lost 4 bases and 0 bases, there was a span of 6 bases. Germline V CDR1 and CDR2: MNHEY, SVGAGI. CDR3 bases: TGTGCCAGCAGTTCCCGCACTAACTATGGCTACACCTTC. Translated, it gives CASSSRTNYGYTF.

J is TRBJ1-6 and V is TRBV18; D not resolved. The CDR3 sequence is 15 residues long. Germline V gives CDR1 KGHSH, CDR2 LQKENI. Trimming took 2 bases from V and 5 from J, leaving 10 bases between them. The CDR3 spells CASSPMGGNNSPLHF. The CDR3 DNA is TGTGCCAGCTCACCAATGGGCGGAAATAATTCACCCCTCCACTTT.

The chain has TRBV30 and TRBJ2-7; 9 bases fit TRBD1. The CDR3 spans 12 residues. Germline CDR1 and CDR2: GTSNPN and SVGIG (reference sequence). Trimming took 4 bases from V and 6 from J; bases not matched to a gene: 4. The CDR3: CAWTGTGIEQYF. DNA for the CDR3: TGTGCCTGGACCGGGACAGGGATCGAGCAGTACTTC.

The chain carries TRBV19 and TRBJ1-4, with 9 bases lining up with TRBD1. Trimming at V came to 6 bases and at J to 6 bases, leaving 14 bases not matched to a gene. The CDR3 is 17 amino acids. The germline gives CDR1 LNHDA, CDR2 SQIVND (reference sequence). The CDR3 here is CASRQTGGRLSDEKLFF. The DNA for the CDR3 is TGTGCCAGTAGACAGACAGGGGGAAGATTGTCGGATGAAAAACTGTTTTTT. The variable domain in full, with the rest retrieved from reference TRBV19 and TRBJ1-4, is DGGITQSPKYLFRKEGQNVTLSCEQNLNHDAMYWYRQDPGQGLRLIYYSQIVNDFQKGDIAEGYSVSREKKESFPLTVTSAQKNPTAFYLCASRQTGGRLSDEKLFFGSGTQLSVL.

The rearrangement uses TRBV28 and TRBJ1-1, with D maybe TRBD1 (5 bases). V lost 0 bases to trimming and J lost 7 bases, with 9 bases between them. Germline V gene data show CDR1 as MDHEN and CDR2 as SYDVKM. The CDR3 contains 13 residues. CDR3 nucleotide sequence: TGTGCCAGCAGTTTATGGCAGGGAGGTGAAGCTTTCTTT. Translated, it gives CASSLWQGGEAFF.

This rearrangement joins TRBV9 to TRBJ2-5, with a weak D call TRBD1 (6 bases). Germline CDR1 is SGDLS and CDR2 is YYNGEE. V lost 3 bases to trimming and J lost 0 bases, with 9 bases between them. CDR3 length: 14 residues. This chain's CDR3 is CASSADRYQETQYF. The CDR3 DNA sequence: TGTGCCAGCAGCGCAGACAGGTACCAAGAGACCCAGTACTTC.

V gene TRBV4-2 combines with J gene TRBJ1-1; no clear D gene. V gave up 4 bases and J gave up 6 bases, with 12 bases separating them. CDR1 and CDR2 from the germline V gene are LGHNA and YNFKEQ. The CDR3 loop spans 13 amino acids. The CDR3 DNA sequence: TGTGCCAGCAGCCTTGCTGGCGGTCCTGAAGCTTTCTTT. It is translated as CASSLAGGPEAFF.

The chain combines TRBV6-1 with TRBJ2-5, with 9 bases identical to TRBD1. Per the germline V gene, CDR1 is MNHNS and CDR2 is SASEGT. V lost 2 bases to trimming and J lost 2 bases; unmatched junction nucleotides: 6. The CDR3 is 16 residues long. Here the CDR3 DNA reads TGTGCCAGCAGTGAATTTTTCGGGACAGGGCAAGAGACCCAGTACTTC. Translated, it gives CASSEFFGTGQETQYF.

The CDR3 loop reads CASSVGGLSSYEQYF. DNA of the CDR3: TGTGCCAGCAGCGTAGGAGGCTTAAGCTCCTACGAGCAGTACTTC. The J gene is TRBJ2-7, the V gene TRBV9; D remains ambiguous. The germline V gene has CDR1 SGDLS and CDR2 YYNGEE. This CDR3 has 15 amino acids. The V end lost 0 bases, the J end lost 0 bases, and 10 bases lay between the germline ends.

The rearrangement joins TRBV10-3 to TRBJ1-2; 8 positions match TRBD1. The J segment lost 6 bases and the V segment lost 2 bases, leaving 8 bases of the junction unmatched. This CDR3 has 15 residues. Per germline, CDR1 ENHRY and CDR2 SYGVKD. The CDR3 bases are TGTGCCATCAGTGAGGGAAGGACAGGGAGTGATGGCTACACCTTC. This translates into CAISEGRTGSDGYTF.

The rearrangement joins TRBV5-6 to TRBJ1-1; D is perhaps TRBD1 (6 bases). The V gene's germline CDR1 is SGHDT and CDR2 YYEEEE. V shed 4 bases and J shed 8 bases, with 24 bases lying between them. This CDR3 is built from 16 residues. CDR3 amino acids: CASSPTGGSLRNEAFF. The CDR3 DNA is TGTGCCAGCAGCCCGACGGGGGGCTCTTTGAGGAACGAAGCTTTCTTT.

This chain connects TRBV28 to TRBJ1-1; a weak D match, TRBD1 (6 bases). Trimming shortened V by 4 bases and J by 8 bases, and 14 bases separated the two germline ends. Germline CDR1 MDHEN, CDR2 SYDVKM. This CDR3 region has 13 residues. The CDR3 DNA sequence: TGTGCCAGCAGTTCTCCACAGGGATGGGAAGCTTTCTTT. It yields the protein CASSSPQGWEAFF.